Sequencing of this T cell receptor (beta chain) was carried out in a study of OX40 agonist ivuxolimab in advanced cancers. Turning to the study itself: A partial response was reached by three patients: one with hepatocellular carcinoma and two with cutaneous melanoma.

Study observations and caveats: There was clonal expansion of CD4+ and CD8+ blood T cells by week 6 at 0.1 to 3.0 mg/kg.

The method was immunoSEQ multiplex PCR; TCRdb's version includes in-frame clones alone and lacks a portion of them. Among about 110,000 clones, approximately 90% were seen once, and the ten largest hold roughly 0.66%. Notes on this clone: Its antigen remains unknown.

This specimen was CD4+ or CD8+ T cells sorted from blood, taken in a trial of the OX40 agonist ivuxolimab. This sequence was found in an adult with an advanced solid tumor such as melanoma, head and neck, liver or kidney cancer.

CDR3 DNA: TGCGCCAGCAGCCCGCCTGGATCTATGAACACTGAAGCTTTCTTT. Its protein product is CASSPPGSMNTEAFF. The chain couples TRBV4-1 to TRBJ1-1; D remains ambiguous. In germline, CDR1 is MGHRA, CDR2 YSYEKL. CDR3 length: 15 residues. Trimming stripped 4 bases from V and 0 bases from J, with 12 bases between.